This is a list of T cell receptor beta chains from one sample in a study of T cell repertoires in cytomegalovirus infection. TCRdb used MiXCR to reprocess the reads, holding one entry per CDR3 protein. The profile shows fewer than 700,000 distinct CDR3 sequences, more than 20% of them singletons. The sequenced sample was CD8+ T cells from PBMCs. The source of these receptors is a human donor in good health (CMV status not recorded). Some clones in this sample may be carry-over from other donors' samples. Both conserved end residues are part of each CDR3. The D gene is left open where the match is weak. The size of a clone is reported for some rows only, either as once, few or many, or as a class for expanded clones.

size | J | V | D | CDR3 | DNA
many | TRBJ1-2 | TRBV4-3 | NA | CASSPTAYPPRPDGYTF | TGCGCCAGCAGCCCTACAGCGTACCCGCCGCGCCCCGATGGCTACACCTTC
NA | TRBJ2-7 | TRBV27 | NA | CASSSTGIPYEQYF | TGTGCCAGCAGTTCCACAGGAATACCCTACGAGCAGTACTTC
NA | TRBJ1-2 | TRBV29-1 | NA | CSVRGGDYYGYTF | TGCAGCGTTCGAGGCGGGGATTATTACGGCTACACCTTC
few | TRBJ2-2 | TRBV11-3 | NA | CASGGVPNTGELFF | TGTGCCAGCGGTGGGGTCCCGAACACCGGGGAGCTGTTTTTT
NA | TRBJ1-6 | TRBV19 | NA | CASSMTEVYNSPLHF | TGTGCCAGTAGTATGACTGAGGTCTATAATTCACCCCTCCACTTT
few | TRBJ2-2 | TRBV10-2 | NA | CASSEEPMAGELFF | TGCGCCAGCAGTGAGGAACCGATGGCCGGGGAGCTGTTTTTT
few | TRBJ2-1 | TRBV7-9 | NA | CASNIKRTTDNEQFF | TGTGCCAGCAACATTAAGAGGACTACCGACAATGAGCAGTTCTTC
few | TRBJ1-5 | TRBV5-1 | NA | CASSSQNWGGNQPQHF | TGCGCCAGCAGCTCACAGAATTGGGGTGGAAATCAGCCCCAGCATTTT
few | TRBJ2-3 | TRBV27 | TRBD2 | CASSLLAGPLTDTQYF | TGTGCCAGCAGTTTACTAGCGGGGCCGCTCACAGATACGCAGTATTTT
NA | TRBJ2-7 | TRBV12-3/TRBV12-4 | NA | CASSSTGLSYEQYF | TGTGCCAGCAGTTCCACAGGACTCTCCTACGAGCAGTACTTC
few | TRBJ1-2 | TRBV29-1 | TRBD1 | CSVGQGATHYGYTF | TGCAGCGTCGGACAGGGGGCCACTCACTATGGCTACACCTTC
few | TRBJ2-2 | TRBV27 | TRBD1 | CAYRDRGTGELFF | TGTGCCTACCGGGACAGGGGGACCGGGGAGCTGTTTTTT
NA | TRBJ2-5 | TRBV27 | NA | CASSYMGSAQYF | TGTGCCAGCAGTTACATGGGGTCGGCCCAGTACTTC
few | TRBJ1-1 | TRBV19 | TRBD1 | CASTPGQGGTEAFF | TGTGCCAGTACCCCGGGCCAGGGGGGCACTGAAGCTTTCTTT
NA | TRBJ2-7 | TRBV19 | NA | CASCNGPLHEQYF | TGTGCCAGTTGTAACGGACCCCTCCACGAGCAGTACTTC
NA | TRBJ2-1 | TRBV11-3 | TRBD2 | CASSGWGLERNEQFF | TGTGCCAGCAGCGGTTGGGGACTAGAAAGGAATGAGCAGTTCTTC
many | TRBJ2-1 | TRBV6-5 | NA | CASRALSYNEQFF | TGTGCCAGCAGGGCTCTTTCCTACAATGAGCAGTTCTTC
many | TRBJ2-1 | TRBV7-9 | TRBD2 | CASSFPTGSGARDEQFF | TGTGCCAGCAGCTTTCCGACGGGGAGCGGGGCGAGGGATGAGCAGTTCTTC
few | TRBJ2-3 | TRBV2 | NA | CASIVATDTQYF | TGTGCCAGCATAGTAGCCACGGATACGCAGTATTTT
few | TRBJ2-5 | TRBV20-1 | TRBD2 | CSASSSGGEETQYF | TGCAGTGCTAGTTCTAGCGGGGGAGAAGAGACCCAGTACTTC
NA | TRBJ2-2 | TRBV10-3 | NA | CAISEPQTGELFF | TGTGCCATCAGTGAGCCCCAAACCGGGGAGCTGTTTTTT
many | TRBJ1-2 | TRBV7-2 | NA | CASSPDSGWYYGYTF | TGTGCCAGCAGTCCCGACTCGGGGTGGTACTATGGCTACACCTTC
few | TRBJ2-2 | TRBV27 | NA | CASSLSGGRYTGELFF | TGTGCCAGCAGTTTATCTGGGGGGAGGTACACCGGGGAGCTGTTTTTT
NA | TRBJ2-5 | TRBV29-1 | NA | CSVEPRTGQETQYF | TGCAGCGTTGAACCACGGACGGGTCAAGAGACCCAGTACTTC
NA | TRBJ1-2 | TRBV7-9 | TRBD1 | CASSLEGTAYGYTF | TGTGCCAGCAGCTTAGAGGGGACAGCCTATGGCTACACCTTC
many | TRBJ1-1 | TRBV7-2 | TRBD1 | CASSLATGGTEAFF | TGTGCCAGCAGCTTGGCGACAGGGGGCACTGAAGCTTTCTTT
NA | TRBJ1-3 | TRBV7-3 | NA | CASSPDGTSGNTIYF | TGTGCCAGCAGCCCGGACGGCACCTCTGGAAACACCATATATTTT
many | TRBJ2-7 | TRBV6-6 | TRBD1 | CASSYPDRQIAEQYF | TGTGCCAGCAGTTACCCGGACAGGCAGATCGCCGAGCAGTACTTC
few | TRBJ1-3 | TRBV29-1 | NA | CSVEQRSSGNTIYF | TGCAGCGTTGAACAGCGGAGCTCTGGAAACACCATATATTTT
NA | TRBJ2-1 | TRBV3-1 | NA | CASSQVGGTYNEQFF | TGTGCCAGCAGCCAAGTCGGGGGAACCTACAATGAGCAGTTCTTC
few | TRBJ2-7 | TRBV7-9 | TRBD1 | CASSLAEFPDRGYEQYF | TGTGCCAGCAGCTTAGCAGAGTTCCCGGACAGGGGTTACGAGCAGTACTTC
many | TRBJ2-3 | TRBV24-1 | TRBD2 | CATSDLTSGGADTQYF | TGTGCCACCAGTGATTTGACTAGCGGGGGAGCAGATACGCAGTATTTT
NA | TRBJ2-7 | TRBV29-1 | TRBD2 | CSVDRGGLEQYF | TGCAGCGTTGACCGGGGGGGCCTCGAGCAGTACTTC
many | TRBJ2-1 | TRBV14 | NA | CASSQLGVLSSYNEQFF | TGTGCCAGCAGCCAGTTGGGAGTTCTAAGCTCCTACAATGAGCAGTTCTTC
many | TRBJ2-1 | TRBV6-2/TRBV6-3 | NA | CASSYRTTGRVVNEQFF | TGTGCCAGCAGTTACCGCACCACAGGGAGAGTGGTCAATGAGCAGTTCTTC
few | TRBJ1-2 | TRBV15 | NA | CATSREKEFYYGYTF | TGTGCCACCAGCAGAGAAAAGGAGTTTTACTATGGCTACACCTTC
many | TRBJ2-3 | TRBV7-8 | NA | CASSLVGQLNF | TGTGCCAGCAGCTTAGTGGGCCAGTTGAATTTT
NA | TRBJ2-1 | TRBV24-1 | TRBD2 | CATSASPREEQFF | TGTGCCACCAGTGCCTCCCCGCGGGAGGAGCAGTTCTTC
few | TRBJ1-1 | TRBV6-2/TRBV6-3 | NA | CASLLGHGTEAFF | TGTGCCTCATTACTCGGGCATGGCACTGAAGCTTTCTTT
many | TRBJ1-5 | TRBV7-2 | NA | CASSLQGSRDQPQHF | TGTGCCAGCAGCCTACAGGGTTCGAGGGATCAGCCCCAGCATTTT
NA | TRBJ2-3 | TRBV5-4 | TRBD2 | CANSWGLAQGDTQYF | TGTGCCAACAGCTGGGGACTAGCGCAGGGGGATACGCAGTATTTT
many | TRBJ2-1 | TRBV28 | NA | CASSPPTTGWNEQFF | TGTGCCAGCAGTCCACCGACGACAGGTTGGAATGAGCAGTTCTTC
NA | TRBJ2-1 | TRBV7-9 | NA | CASSTTRGSYNEQFF | TGTGCCAGCAGCACAACAAGGGGCTCCTACAATGAGCAGTTCTTC
NA | TRBJ2-1 | TRBV27 | TRBD2 | CASSGIAGGQFF | TGTGCCAGCAGCGGTATAGCGGGGGGGCAGTTCTTC
NA | TRBJ1-1 | TRBV20-1 | NA | CSASLQEGPDTEAFF | TGCAGTGCTTCCCTCCAAGAGGGCCCGGACACTGAAGCTTTCTTT
few | TRBJ1-5 | TRBV20-1 | NA | CSAIGGPIQGRGGNQPQHF | TGCAGTGCGATTGGGGGGCCAATACAGGGTCGGGGGGGCAATCAGCCCCAGCATTTT
NA | TRBJ2-5 | TRBV28 | TRBD2 | CASSFPLAGRQETQYF | TGTGCCAGCAGTTTTCCACTAGCGGGGCGCCAAGAGACCCAGTACTTC
NA | TRBJ2-7 | TRBV7-8 | NA | CASSLRTVYEQYF | TGTGCCAGCAGCCTCAGGACGGTCTACGAGCAGTACTTC
many | TRBJ2-7 | TRBV7-2 | TRBD1 | CASSYRDRAAYEQYF | TGTGCCAGCAGCTACCGGGACAGGGCGGCATACGAGCAGTACTTC